A few counts support the clone carrying this T cell receptor beta chain. The antigen is unknown. A second roughly 6 to 11 cycle PCR used barcoded and J-beta primers. One entry per CDR3 protein results from TCRdb running MiXCR on the 5' RACE reads. The sample has about 1,800,000 distinct CDR3 sequences; 28% are singletons. This specimen comes from a study of blood T cells in healthy people across ages. Germline values: CDR1 SGHTA, CDR2 FQGTGA. With V trimmed by 1 base and J by 0 bases, 17 bases remained unmatched. CDR3 length: 21 amino acids. Study-level results: PBMCs went unsorted, and a conclusive naive versus antigen-experienced comparison was therefore prevented. Researchers judged that diversity estimates from one million T cells fell short of true values.

For every donor, a draw yielded around 10 milliliters of peripheral blood. V usage is TRBV7-3 and J usage is TRBJ2-1, with 8 bases identical to TRBD2. This sequence originates from a woman aged 25 to 39 in good health. Specimen: blood. In nucleotides, the CDR3 is TGTGCCAGCAGCTTAAGCGATAACGAGCGGGGGTACCTACGCTCCTACAATGAGCAGTTCTTC. Its translation is CASSLSDNERGYLRSYNEQFF. The complete variable domain, with remaining parts taken from reference TRBV7-3 and TRBJ2-1, reads GAGVSQTPSNKVTEKGKYVELRCDPISGHTALYWYRQSLGQGPEFLIYFQGTGAADDSGLPNDRFFAVRPEGSVSTLKIQRTERGDSAVYLCASSLSDNERGYLRSYNEQFFGPGTRLTVL.